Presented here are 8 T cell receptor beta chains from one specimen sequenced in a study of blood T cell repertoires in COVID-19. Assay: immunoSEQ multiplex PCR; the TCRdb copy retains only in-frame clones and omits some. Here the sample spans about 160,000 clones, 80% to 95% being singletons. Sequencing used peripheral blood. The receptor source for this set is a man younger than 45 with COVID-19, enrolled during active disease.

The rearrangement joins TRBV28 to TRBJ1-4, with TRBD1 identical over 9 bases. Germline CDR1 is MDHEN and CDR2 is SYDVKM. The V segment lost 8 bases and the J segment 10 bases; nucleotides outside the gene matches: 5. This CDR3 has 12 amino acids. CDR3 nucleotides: TGTGCCAGCTTGGACAGGGGTGTAAAACTGTTTTTT. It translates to CASLDRGVKLFF.

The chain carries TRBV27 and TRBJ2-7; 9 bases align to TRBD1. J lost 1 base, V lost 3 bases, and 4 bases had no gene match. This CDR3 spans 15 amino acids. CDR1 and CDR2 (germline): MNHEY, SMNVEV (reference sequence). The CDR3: CASSFDRGGSYEQYF. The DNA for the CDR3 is TGTGCCAGCAGTTTCGACAGGGGGGGTTCCTACGAGCAGTACTTC.

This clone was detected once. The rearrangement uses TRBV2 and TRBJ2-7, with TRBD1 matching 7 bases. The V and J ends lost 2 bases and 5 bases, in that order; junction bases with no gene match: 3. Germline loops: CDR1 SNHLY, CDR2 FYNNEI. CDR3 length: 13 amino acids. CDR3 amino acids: CASSEWDSNEQYF. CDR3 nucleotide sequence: TGTGCCAGCAGTGAATGGGACAGCAACGAGCAGTACTTC. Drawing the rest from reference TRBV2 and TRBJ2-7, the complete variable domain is EPEVTQTPSHQVTQMGQEVILRCVPISNHLYFYWYRQILGQKVEFLVSFYNNEISEKSEIFDDQFSVERPDGSNFTLKIRSTKLEDSAMYFCASSEWDSNEQYFGPGTRLTVT.

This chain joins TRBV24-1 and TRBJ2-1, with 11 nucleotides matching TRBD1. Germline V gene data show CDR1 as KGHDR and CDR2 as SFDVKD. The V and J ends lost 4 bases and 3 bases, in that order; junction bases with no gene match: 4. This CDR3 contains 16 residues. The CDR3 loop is CATSESGTGGYNEQFF. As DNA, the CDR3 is TGTGCCACCAGTGAGTCCGGGACAGGGGGCTACAATGAGCAGTTCTTC.

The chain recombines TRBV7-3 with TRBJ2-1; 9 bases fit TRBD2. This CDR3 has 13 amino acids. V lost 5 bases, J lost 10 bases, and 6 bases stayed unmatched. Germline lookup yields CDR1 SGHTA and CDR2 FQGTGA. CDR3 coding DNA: TGTGCCAGCAGCGGGACTAGCAGGGAGGAGCAGTTCTTC. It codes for CASSGTSREEQFF.

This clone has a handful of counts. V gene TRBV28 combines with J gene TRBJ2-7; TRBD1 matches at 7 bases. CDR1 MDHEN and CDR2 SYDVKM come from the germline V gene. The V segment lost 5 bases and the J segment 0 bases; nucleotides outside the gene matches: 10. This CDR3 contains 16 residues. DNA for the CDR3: TGTGCCAGCAGTCTGGACAGGATCAGGAGCTCCTACGAGCAGTACTTC. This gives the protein CASSLDRIRSSYEQYF.

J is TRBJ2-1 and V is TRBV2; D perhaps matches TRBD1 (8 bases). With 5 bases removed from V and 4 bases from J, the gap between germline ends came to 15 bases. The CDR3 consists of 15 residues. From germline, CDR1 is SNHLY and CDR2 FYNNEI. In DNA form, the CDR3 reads TGTGCCAGCAGTCGACAGGGGACTACTTACAATGAGCAGTTCTTC. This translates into CASSRQGTTYNEQFF.

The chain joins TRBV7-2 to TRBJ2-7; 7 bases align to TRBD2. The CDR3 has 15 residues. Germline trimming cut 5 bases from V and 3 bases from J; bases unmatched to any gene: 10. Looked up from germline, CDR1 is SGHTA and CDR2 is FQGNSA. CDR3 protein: CASSIQWGGSYEQYF. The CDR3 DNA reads TGTGCCAGCAGCATACAATGGGGGGGGAGCTACGAGCAGTACTTC.